The 2 T cell receptor beta chains listed next were all sequenced from one sample in a study of cytomegalovirus exposure and HLA in healthy donors. It was with 60 Vbeta and 13 Jbeta primers that the PCR ran. Method: immunoSEQ multiplex PCR; TCRdb's copy keeps in-frame clones and lacks some. The sample has roughly 120,000 clones, and its top ten clones hold 1%. The sequencing input was PBMCs. These receptors were collected from a man aged 18 to 30 in good health and CMV-seronegative.

The chain employs TRBV10-3 and TRBJ2-7; the match to TRBD2 covers 7 bases. Germline trimming cut 7 bases from V and 0 bases from J; bases unmatched to any gene: 6. The germline gives CDR1 ENHRY, CDR2 SYGVKD. The CDR3 is made up of 14 amino acids. The CDR3 sequence: CAITSGMSSYEQYF. The CDR3 nucleotides read TGTGCCATCACAAGCGGGATGAGCTCCTACGAGCAGTACTTC.

Remarks on this clone: The junction shows a germline mismatch at one end, possibly a read error. The chain employs TRBV29-1 and TRBJ2-7; D might be TRBD2 (5 bases). This CDR3 comprises 11 residues. Per germline, CDR1 SQVTM and CDR2 ANQGSEA. As DNA, the CDR3 is TGCAGCGTTGGACTAAACTACGAGCAGCACTTC. This translates into CSVGLNYEQHF.